Sequencing of this T cell receptor (beta chain) was carried out in a study of T-cell reconstitution after alpha-beta-depleted transplantation in children. The CDR3 runs to 13 residues. Trimming left V 5 bases short and J 2 bases short, with 10 bases between. Germline loops: CDR1 SNHLY, CDR2 FYNNEI. A library of TCRbeta sequences, prepared with unique molecular identifiers, was generated. In TCRdb, the PCR reads were re-called with MiXCR into one record per CDR3 protein. The data show a few hundred thousand distinct CDR3 sequences, with approximately 10% seen just once and 2% to 2.5% held by the top ten. This clonotype was seen a few times.

The V gene is TRBV2, the J gene TRBJ2-7, with D possibly being TRBD1 (6 bases). The starting material was PBMCs from the stem cell graft donor, obtained from the stem cell graft. This clonotype was sampled from a human donor who donated a stem cell graft to a child with acute lymphoblastic leukemia. The DNA for the CDR3 is TGTGCCAGCAGTTGGGACAAGACCTACGAGCAGTACTTC. Protein: CASSWDKTYEQYF.